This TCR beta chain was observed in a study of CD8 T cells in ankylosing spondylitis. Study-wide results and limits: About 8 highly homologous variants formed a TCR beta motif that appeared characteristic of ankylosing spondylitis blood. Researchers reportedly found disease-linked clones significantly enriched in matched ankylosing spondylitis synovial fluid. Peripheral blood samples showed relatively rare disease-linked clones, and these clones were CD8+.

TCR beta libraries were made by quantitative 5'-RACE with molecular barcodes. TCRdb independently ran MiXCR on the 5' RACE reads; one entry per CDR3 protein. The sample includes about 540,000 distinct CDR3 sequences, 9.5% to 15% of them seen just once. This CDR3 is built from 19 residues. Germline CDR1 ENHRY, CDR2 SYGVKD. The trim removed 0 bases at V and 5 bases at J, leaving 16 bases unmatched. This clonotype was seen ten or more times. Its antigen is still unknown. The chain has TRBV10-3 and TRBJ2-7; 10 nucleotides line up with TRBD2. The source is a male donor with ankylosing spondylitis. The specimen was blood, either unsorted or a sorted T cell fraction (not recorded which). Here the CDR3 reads CAISESKGLAGDGADEQYF. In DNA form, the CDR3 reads TGTGCCATCAGTGAGTCGAAGGGGCTAGCGGGAGATGGGGCCGACGAGCAGTACTTC.